The 9 T cell receptor beta chains in this list originate from one sample, sequenced in a study of shared clonotypes between healthy human individuals. Sequenced by immunoSEQ multiplex PCR; TCRdb stores in-frame clones only, minus some. The data show about 2.4 million clones, over 85% seen once. The specimen was naive CD4+ T cells sorted from blood. Subset reported: CD45RA+ positively selected. These receptors were obtained from a man younger than 35 in good health.

V and J are TRBV9 and TRBJ1-4; no clear D. The germline CDR1 and CDR2 sequences are SGDLS and YYNGEE. The germline V and J ends were trimmed by 0 bases and 7 bases, with 7 bases remaining between them. This CDR3 comprises 13 residues. For the CDR3, the DNA is TGTGCCAGCAGCGTAGTCAATGGTGAAAAACTGTTTTTT. Translation: CASSVVNGEKLFF.

The chain carries TRBV2 and TRBJ1-6; TRBD1 matches at 7 bases. CDR3 length: 14 amino acids. Germline lookup yields CDR1 SNHLY and CDR2 FYNNEI. V lost 5 bases and J lost 5; bases outside the gene matches: 3. The CDR3 nucleotides read TGTGCCAGCAGTACCACAGGGGATAATTCACCCCTCCACTTT. Amino acids: CASSTTGDNSPLHF.

The rearrangement links TRBV7-2 to TRBJ2-5, with a tentative D call TRBD1 (5 bases). The germline V gene encodes CDR1 SGHTA and CDR2 FQGNSA. This CDR3 spans 14 amino acids. The germline V and J ends were trimmed by 2 bases and 7 bases, with 14 bases remaining between them. CDR3 DNA sequence: TGTGCCAGCAGCTTATTGGCAGGGCTTGTGACCCAGTACTTC. Its protein is CASSLLAGLVTQYF.

This clone has more than one count but fewer than ten. Other DNA sequences within the sample encode an identical CDR3. DNA for the CDR3: TGCGCCAGCAGCTTGTCGCAGGGAGGTGAAAAACTGTTTTTT. It encodes CASSLSQGGEKLFF. The chain carries TRBV5-1 and TRBJ1-4; D may be TRBD1 (5 bases). V dropped 1 base and J dropped 7 bases, with 11 bases sitting between them. The germline gives CDR1 SGHRS, CDR2 YFSETQ. There are 14 residues in the CDR3.

The chain employs TRBV30 and TRBJ1-2; D is perhaps TRBD1 (6 bases). The CDR3 runs to 13 residues. Trimming stripped 1 base from V and 6 bases from J, with 12 bases between. Germline lookup yields CDR1 GTSNPN and CDR2 SVGIG (reference sequence). CDR3 sequence: CAWSGQVGDGYTF. The CDR3 nucleotides are TGTGCCTGGAGTGGACAGGTGGGGGATGGCTACACCTTC.

The chain couples TRBV7-9 to TRBJ2-1, with TRBD1 matching over 7 bases. The CDR3 runs 14 residues. Germline V gene lookup returns CDR1 SEHNR and CDR2 FQNEAQ (reference sequence). V was pared by 6 bases and J by 10 bases, with 12 bases of the junction left unmatched. The DNA for the CDR3 is TGTGCCAGCAGGCGAGTAGCGACAGGGCCAGAGCAGTTCTTC. The encoded protein is CASRRVATGPEQFF.

The rearrangement links TRBV6-1 to TRBJ2-7; the D is unclear. CDR1 MNHNS and CDR2 SASEGT come from the germline V gene. V was cut by 6 bases and J by 3 bases, with 18 bases left in between. CDR3 size: 15 residues. The CDR3 protein is CASRENLNPGYEQYF. The DNA for the CDR3 is TGTGCCAGCAGGGAAAACCTAAACCCGGGCTACGAGCAGTACTTC.

Worth noting for this clone: Other DNA variants within this sample encode the same CDR3. The CDR3 bases are TGTGCCAGCAGTTACTTGGGGGGCACCGGGGAGCTGTTTTTT. It specifies CASSYLGGTGELFF. J is TRBJ2-2 and V is TRBV6-6; maybe TRBD2 (6 bases). Trimming removed 1 base from V and 4 bases from J, with 7 bases in between. CDR1 MNHNY and CDR2 SVGAGI come from the germline V gene (reference sequence). The CDR3 consists of 14 residues.

The chain links TRBV11-2 to TRBJ2-5, with TRBD2 matching over 8 bases. The germline V gene has CDR1 SGHAT and CDR2 FQNNGV. CDR3 size: 15 residues. V lost 8 bases, J lost 10 bases, and 18 bases stayed unmatched. The DNA for the CDR3 is TGTGCCAGCCGAGCTTCGAGCGGGGGCCCTCTTAACCAGTACTTC. Amino acid sequence: CASRASSGGPLNQYF.